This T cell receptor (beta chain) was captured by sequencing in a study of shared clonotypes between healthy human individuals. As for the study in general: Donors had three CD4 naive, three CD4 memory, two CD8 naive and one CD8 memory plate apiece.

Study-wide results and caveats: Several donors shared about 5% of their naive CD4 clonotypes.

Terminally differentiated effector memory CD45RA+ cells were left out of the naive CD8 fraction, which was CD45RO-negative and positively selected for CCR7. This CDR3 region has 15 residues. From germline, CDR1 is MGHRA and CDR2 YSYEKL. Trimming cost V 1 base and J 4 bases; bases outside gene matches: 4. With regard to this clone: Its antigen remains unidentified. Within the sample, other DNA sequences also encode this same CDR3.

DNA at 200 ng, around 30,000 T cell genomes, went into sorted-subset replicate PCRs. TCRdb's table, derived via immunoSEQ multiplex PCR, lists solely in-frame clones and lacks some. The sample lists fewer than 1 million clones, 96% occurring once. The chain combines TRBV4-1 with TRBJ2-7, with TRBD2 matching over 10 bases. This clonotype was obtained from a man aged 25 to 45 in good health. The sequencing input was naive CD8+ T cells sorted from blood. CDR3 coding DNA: TGCGCCAGCAGCCAAGCTAGCGGGAGTACTTACGAGCAGTACTTC. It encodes CASSQASGSTYEQYF.